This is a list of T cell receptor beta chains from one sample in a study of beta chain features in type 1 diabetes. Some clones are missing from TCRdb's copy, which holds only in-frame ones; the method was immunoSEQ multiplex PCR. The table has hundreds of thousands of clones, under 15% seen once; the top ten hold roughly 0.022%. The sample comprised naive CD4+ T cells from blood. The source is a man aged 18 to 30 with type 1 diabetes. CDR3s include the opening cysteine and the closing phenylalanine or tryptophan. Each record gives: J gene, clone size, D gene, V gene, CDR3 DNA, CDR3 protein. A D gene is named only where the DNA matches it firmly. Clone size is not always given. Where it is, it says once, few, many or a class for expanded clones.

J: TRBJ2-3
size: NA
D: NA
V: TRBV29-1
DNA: TGCAGCGTTGAGGGCAGGCTAGCTAATACGCAGTATTTT
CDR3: CSVEGRLANTQYF

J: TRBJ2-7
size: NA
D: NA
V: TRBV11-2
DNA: TGTGCCAGCAGCCGCCCCAGTGTAATTCGCTACGAGCAGTACTTC
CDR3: CASSRPSVIRYEQYF

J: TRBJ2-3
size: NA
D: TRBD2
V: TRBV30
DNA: TGTGCCTGGAGGACGCGGGGGGGCCCAGATACGCAGTATTTT
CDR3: CAWRTRGGPDTQYF

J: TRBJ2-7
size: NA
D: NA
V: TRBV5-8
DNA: TGTGCCAGCAGCTTAGGGGTGGGTGGTGGATCCTACGAGCAGTACTTC
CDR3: CASSLGVGGGSYEQYF

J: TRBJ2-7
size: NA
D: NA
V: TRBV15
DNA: TGTGCCACCAGCAGGTCATTACACGGAGGGAGGACCATCCACGAGCAGTACTTC
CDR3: CATSRSLHGGRTIHEQYF

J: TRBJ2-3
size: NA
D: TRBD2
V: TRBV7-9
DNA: TGTGCCAGCAGCCCTCTAGCGGGGAGCACAGATACGCAGTATTTT
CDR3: CASSPLAGSTDTQYF

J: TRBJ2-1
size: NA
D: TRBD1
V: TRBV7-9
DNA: TGTGCCAGCAGCTTAGAGGACAGGGAGCAGTTCTTC
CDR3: CASSLEDREQFF

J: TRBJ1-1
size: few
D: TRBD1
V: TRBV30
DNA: TGTGCCTGGAATATACAGGGGGCGGGCACTGAAGCTTTCTTT
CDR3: CAWNIQGAGTEAFF

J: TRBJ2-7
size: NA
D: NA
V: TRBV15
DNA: TGTGCCACCAGCAGAGATAGGTCCGGGTTACGCGACGAGCAGTACTTC
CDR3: CATSRDRSGLRDEQYF

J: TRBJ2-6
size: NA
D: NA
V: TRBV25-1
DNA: TGTGCCAGCGGGGCAAGCGGGGCCAACGTCCTGACTTTC
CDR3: CASGASGANVLTF

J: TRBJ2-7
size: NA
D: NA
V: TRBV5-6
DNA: TGTGCCAGCAGCCCTTGGACTATCGCCTACGAGCAGTACTTC
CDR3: CASSPWTIAYEQYF

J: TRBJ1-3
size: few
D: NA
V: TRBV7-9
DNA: TGTGCCAGCAGCGACGCTCGTAACACCATATATTTT
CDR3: CASSDARNTIYF

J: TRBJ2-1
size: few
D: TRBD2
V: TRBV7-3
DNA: TGTGCCAGCAGCTGGACCGGGGGGGCCGGATCCTACAATGAGCAGTTCTTC
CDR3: CASSWTGGAGSYNEQFF

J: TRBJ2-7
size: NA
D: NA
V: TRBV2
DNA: TGTGCCAGCAGGAAAGACACCAACTCCTACGAGCAGTACTTC
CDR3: CASRKDTNSYEQYF

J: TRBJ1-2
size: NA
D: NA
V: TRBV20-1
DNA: TGCAGTGCTTCGGGGGACGGCTACACCTTC
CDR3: CSASGDGYTF

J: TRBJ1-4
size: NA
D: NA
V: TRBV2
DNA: TGTGCCAGCAGGTTGGGGACTGGGAATGAAAAACTGTTTTTT
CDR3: CASRLGTGNEKLFF

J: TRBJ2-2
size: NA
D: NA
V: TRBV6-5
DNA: TGTGCCAGCAGATCTCAGTCCGGGGAGCTGTTTTTT
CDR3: CASRSQSGELFF

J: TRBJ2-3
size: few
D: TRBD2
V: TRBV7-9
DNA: TGTGCCAGCAGCCCCAGCCTAGCGGGGGCTGGGGATACGCAGTATTTT
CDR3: CASSPSLAGAGDTQYF

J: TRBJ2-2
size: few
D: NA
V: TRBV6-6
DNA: TGTGCCAGCACCGAGGGGGCCGGGGAGCTGTTTTTT
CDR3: CASTEGAGELFF

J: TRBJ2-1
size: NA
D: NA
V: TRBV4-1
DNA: TGCGCCAGCAGCCAATCCTTTTCCCGTGAGCAGTTCTTC
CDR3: CASSQSFSREQFF

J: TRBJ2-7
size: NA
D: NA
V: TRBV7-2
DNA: TGTGCCGGCAGCCCAGTCGTCGGGACCTACGAGCAGTACTTC
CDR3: CAGSPVVGTYEQYF

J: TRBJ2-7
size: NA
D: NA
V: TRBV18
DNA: TGTGCCAGCTCACCACCTTCCCCCAGGGTCCACGAGCAGTACTTC
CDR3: CASSPPSPRVHEQYF

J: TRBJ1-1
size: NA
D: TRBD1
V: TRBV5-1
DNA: TGCGCCAGCTCCCGGACAGGCGGGAACACTGAAGCTTTCTTT
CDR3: CASSRTGGNTEAFF

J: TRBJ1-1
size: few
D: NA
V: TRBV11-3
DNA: TGTGCCAGCAGCCTCACGGAGGTGAACACTGAAGCTTTCTTT
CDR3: CASSLTEVNTEAFF

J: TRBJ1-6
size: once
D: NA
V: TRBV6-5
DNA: TGTGCCAGCAGTTACGAAGGAGACTCACCCCTCCACTTT
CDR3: CASSYEGDSPLHF

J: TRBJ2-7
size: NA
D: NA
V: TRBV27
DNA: TGTGCCAGCGGGGGGACAGACTCGGACCTCTACGAGCAGTACTTC
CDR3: CASGGTDSDLYEQYF

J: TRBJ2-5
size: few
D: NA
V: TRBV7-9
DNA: TGTGCCAGCAGCCTGGGGGCTGAGGTGGACCAGGGGACCCAGTACTTC
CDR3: CASSLGAEVDQGTQYF

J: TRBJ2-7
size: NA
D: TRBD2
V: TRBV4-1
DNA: TGCGCCAGCAGCCAAACTAGCGGGCCCTCCTACGAGCAGTACTTC
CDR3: CASSQTSGPSYEQYF

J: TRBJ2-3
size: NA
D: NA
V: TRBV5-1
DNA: TGCGCCAGCAGCTTGGGAAGGACGGATGGAGATACGCAGTATTTT
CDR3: CASSLGRTDGDTQYF

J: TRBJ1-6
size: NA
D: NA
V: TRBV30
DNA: TGTGCCTGGACCAGTAATTCACCCCTCCACTTT
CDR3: CAWTSNSPLHF

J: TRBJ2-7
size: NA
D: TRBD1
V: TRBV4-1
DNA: TGCGCCAGCAGCCAAGTGGGTAGGACAGGGACCTACGAGCAGTACTTC
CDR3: CASSQVGRTGTYEQYF

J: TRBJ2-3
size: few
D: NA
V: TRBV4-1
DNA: TGCGCCAGCAGCCAAGAGGGCCTGGGGTCGTGGGGTGAAAGCACAGATACGCAGTATTTT
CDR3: CASSQEGLGSWGESTDTQYF

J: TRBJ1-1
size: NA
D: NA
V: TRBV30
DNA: TGTGCCTGGAGCGTACAGGGCGCTGAAGCTTTCTTT
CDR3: CAWSVQGAEAFF

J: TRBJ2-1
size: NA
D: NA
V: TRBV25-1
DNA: TGTGCCAGCAGTGATCCCAGACAGGTCTACAATGAGCAGTTCTTC
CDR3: CASSDPRQVYNEQFF

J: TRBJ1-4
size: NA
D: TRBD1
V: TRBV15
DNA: TGTGCCACCAGCAGAGCAGGGGGCGGTGAAAAACTGTTTTTT
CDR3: CATSRAGGGEKLFF

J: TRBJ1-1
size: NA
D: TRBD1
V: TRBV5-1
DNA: TGCGCCAGCAGCTGGGACAGGGAAGTGGGGAACACTGAAGCTTTCTTT
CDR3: CASSWDREVGNTEAFF

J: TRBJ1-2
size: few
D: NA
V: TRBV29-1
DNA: TGCAGCGTTCCCTGGACCTCCTATGGCTACACCTTC
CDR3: CSVPWTSYGYTF

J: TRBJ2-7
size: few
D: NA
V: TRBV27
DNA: TGTGCCAGCAAGGTGAGGACGATCACCGGACCCTACGAGCAGTACTTC
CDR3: CASKVRTITGPYEQYF

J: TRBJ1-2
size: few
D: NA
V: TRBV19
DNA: TGTGCCAGTAGTATTGGGGCCGTCGGCTACACCTTC
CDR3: CASSIGAVGYTF

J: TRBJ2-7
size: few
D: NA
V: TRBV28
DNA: TGTGCCAGCGAGACCACCCGCTACGAGCAGTACTTC
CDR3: CASETTRYEQYF

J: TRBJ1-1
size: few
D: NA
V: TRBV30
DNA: TGTGCCTGGAGTCCGACCCTCGGGACCGTTAACACTGAAGCTTTCTTT
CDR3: CAWSPTLGTVNTEAFF

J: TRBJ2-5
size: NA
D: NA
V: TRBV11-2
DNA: TGTGCCAGCAGCTTAGGGGGGGGCCCATGGGAGACCCAGTACTTC
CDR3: CASSLGGGPWETQYF

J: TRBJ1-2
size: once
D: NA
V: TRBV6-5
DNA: TGTGCCAGCAGTTACTCGGCAGCCGTGGAAGGCTACACCTTC
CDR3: CASSYSAAVEGYTF

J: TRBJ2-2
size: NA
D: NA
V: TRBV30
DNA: TGTGCCTGGACCCACCCTGGACTGATTAACACCGGGGAGCTGTTTTTT
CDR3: CAWTHPGLINTGELFF

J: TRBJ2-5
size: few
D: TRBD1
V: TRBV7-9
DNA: TGTGCCAGCAGCTCGACAGGGGGAGGGGAGACCCAGTACTTC
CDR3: CASSSTGGGETQYF

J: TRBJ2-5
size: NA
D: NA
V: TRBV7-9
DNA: TGTGCCAGCAGCCCAGCTAAGGGGGAGACCCAGTACTTC
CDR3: CASSPAKGETQYF

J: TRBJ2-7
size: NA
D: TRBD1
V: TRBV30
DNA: TGTGCCTGGAACCGGGACAGGTTCTACGAGCAGTACTTC
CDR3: CAWNRDRFYEQYF

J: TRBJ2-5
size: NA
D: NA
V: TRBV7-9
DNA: TGTGCCAGCAGTTACGATGAGACCCAGTACTTC
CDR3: CASSYDETQYF

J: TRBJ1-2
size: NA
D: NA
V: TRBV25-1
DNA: TGTGCCAGCGTCGGGGTCCAGTATGGCTACACCTTC
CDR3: CASVGVQYGYTF

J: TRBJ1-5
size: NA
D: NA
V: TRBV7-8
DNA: TGTGCCAGCAGCTTAGCGAACGGGAATCAGCCCCAGCATTTT
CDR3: CASSLANGNQPQHF

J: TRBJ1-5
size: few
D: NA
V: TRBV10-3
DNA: TGTGCCATCAGTGAGTTTGGTAATCAGCCCCAGCATTTT
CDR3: CAISEFGNQPQHF

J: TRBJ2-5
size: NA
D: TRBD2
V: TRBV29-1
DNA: TGCAGCCGGACTAGCGGGGACGGGACCCAGTACTTC
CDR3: CSRTSGDGTQYF

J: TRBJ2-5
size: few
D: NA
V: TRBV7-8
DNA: TGTGCCAGCAGCTTAGTAGGGCGTGAGACCCAGTACTTC
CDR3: CASSLVGRETQYF

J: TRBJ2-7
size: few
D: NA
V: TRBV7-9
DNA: TGTGCCAGCAGCTTTAGGGGGAACTACGAGCAGTACTTC
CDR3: CASSFRGNYEQYF